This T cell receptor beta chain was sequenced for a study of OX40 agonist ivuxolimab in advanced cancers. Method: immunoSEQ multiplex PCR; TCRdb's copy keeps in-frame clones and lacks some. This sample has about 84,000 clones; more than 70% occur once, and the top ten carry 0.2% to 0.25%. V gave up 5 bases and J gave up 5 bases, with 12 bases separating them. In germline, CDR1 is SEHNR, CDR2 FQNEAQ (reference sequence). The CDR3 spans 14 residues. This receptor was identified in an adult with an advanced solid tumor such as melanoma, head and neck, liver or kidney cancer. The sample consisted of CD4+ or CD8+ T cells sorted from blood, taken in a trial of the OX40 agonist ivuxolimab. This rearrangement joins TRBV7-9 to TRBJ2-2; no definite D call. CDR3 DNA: TGTGCCAGCAGCCCTTCCGGTGGGACCGGGGAGCTGTTTTTT. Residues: CASSPSGGTGELFF.